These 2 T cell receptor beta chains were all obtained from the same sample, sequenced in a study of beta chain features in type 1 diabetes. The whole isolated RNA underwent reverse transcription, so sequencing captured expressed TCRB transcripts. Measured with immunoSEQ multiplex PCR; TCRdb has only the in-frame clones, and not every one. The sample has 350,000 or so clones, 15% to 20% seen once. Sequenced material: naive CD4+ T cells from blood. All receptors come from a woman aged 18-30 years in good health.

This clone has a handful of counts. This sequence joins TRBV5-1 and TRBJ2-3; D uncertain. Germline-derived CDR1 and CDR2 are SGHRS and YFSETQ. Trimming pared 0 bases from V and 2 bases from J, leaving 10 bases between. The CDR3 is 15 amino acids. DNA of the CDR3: TGCGCCAGCAGCTTGGGTGGCAGGTCCACAGATACGCAGTATTTT. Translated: CASSLGGRSTDTQYF.

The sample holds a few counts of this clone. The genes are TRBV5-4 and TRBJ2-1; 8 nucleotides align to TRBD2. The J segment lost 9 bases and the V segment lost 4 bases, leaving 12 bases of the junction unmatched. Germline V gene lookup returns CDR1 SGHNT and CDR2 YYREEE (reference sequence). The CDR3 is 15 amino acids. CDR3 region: CASSPTAGESSEQFF. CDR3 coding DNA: TGTGCCAGCAGCCCCACAGCGGGAGAAAGTAGTGAGCAGTTCTTC.